This T cell receptor (beta chain) was profiled in a study of tumor-infiltrating lymphocytes in primary liver carcinoma. Overall study context: Enrolled patients were male and female, aged 30 to 69 years. General observations from the study: Tumor-adjacent and tumor-blood pairs showed less overlap than tumor region pairs. Relative to blood, tumors carried a significantly larger fraction of the repertoire in their top 250 clones (p = 0.039). All five tumor regions shared only about 8-25% of top clones.

Total RNA amounting to roughly 480 ng was the source from which TCR beta cDNA was made with a constant-region primer. Three nested multiplex PCR rounds, a slightly modified ARM-PCR, produced the libraries for TCR beta. The first two PCR rounds used TRBV1-TRBV30 primers with a Cbeta primer, approximately 9 cycles each. Using its own MiXCR run on the multiplex PCR reads, TCRdb lists one record per CDR3 protein. The data contain about 84,000 distinct CDR3 sequences, 72% of them seen just once; the ten biggest clones take up less than 20%. In this sample, this clonotype turned up many times. The antigen remains unidentified. Trimming left V 0 bases short and J 7 bases short, with 7 bases between. The CDR3 length is 13 residues. Germline values: CDR1 MRHNA, CDR2 SNTAGT. Unsorted bulk tissue of roughly 18-31 mg yielded co-extracted RNA and DNA.

The clonotype was recovered from a man aged 35 to 55 with primary liver carcinoma and hepatitis B virus infection. The rearrangement joins TRBV6-4 to TRBJ2-1; the D gene is possibly TRBD2 (6 bases). Sequenced: liver tumor tissue from sampling region 1. The subset is: tumor region T1, superior pole. The chain's CDR3 is CASSDSGLNEQFF. The CDR3, as DNA: TGTGCCAGCAGTGACTCGGGACTGAATGAGCAGTTCTTC.